These T cell receptor beta chains were read from a single sample in a study of T cell responses to AZD1222 COVID-19 vaccine. Measured with immunoSEQ multiplex PCR; TCRdb has only the in-frame clones, and not every one. The sample consists of 100,000 to 150,000 clones, 70% to 90% of them appearing once. The material sequenced was peripheral blood, taken on day 0 of AZD1222 vaccination. These receptors all stem from an adult in good health. CDR3s leave out the opening cysteine and the closing phenylalanine or tryptophan. A D gene is named only where the DNA matches it firmly.

V gene: TRBV28
J gene: TRBJ1-6
D gene: .
CDR3 protein: ASSRAGNNSPLH

V gene: TRBV4-2
J gene: TRBJ1-5
D gene: .
CDR3 protein: ASSQVGLTHQPQH

V gene: TRBV5-6
J gene: TRBJ2-3
D gene: .
CDR3 protein: ASSFLLGGTDTQY

V gene: TRBV7-2
J gene: TRBJ2-3
D gene: TRBD2
CDR3 protein: ASSTGLAGGQGTQY

V gene: TRBV19
J gene: TRBJ1-6
D gene: .
CDR3 protein: ASTTRPGSPLH

V gene: TRBV2
J gene: TRBJ1-5
D gene: .
CDR3 protein: ASSALGAYQPQH

V gene: TRBV9
J gene: TRBJ2-7
D gene: .
CDR3 protein: ASSVEGTAGYEQY

V gene: TRBV6-5
J gene: TRBJ2-7
D gene: TRBD2
CDR3 protein: ASSYTGTSGRNEQY

V gene: TRBV18
J gene: TRBJ2-5
D gene: TRBD1
CDR3 protein: ASSPGTDLVGTQY

V gene: TRBV7-2
J gene: TRBJ1-5
D gene: .
CDR3 protein: ASSPTTFGLQPQH

V gene: TRBV5-1
J gene: TRBJ2-5
D gene: .
CDR3 protein: ASRDTTETQY

V gene: TRBV4-3
J gene: TRBJ1-1
D gene: .
CDR3 protein: ASSQDQGASAEAF

V gene: TRBV28
J gene: TRBJ1-2
D gene: .
CDR3 protein: ASSLKSHYGYT

V gene: TRBV7-2
J gene: TRBJ2-4
D gene: .
CDR3 protein: ASSLRPRDTQNIQY

V gene: TRBV28
J gene: TRBJ1-4
D gene: TRBD1
CDR3 protein: ASSFRDRDNEKLF

V gene: TRBV23-1
J gene: TRBJ2-7
D gene: TRBD1
CDR3 protein: ASSQAGGYEQY

V gene: TRBV30
J gene: TRBJ1-4
D gene: .
CDR3 protein: AWSVYPLGEKLF

V gene: TRBV28
J gene: TRBJ2-7
D gene: TRBD2
CDR3 protein: ASSSPWAGDEQY

V gene: TRBV3-1/TRBV3-2
J gene: TRBJ2-5
D gene: TRBD2
CDR3 protein: ASSLALRTSGRLETQY

V gene: TRBV4-2
J gene: TRBJ2-5
D gene: TRBD2
CDR3 protein: ASSQGRGGQETQY

V gene: TRBV5-4
J gene: TRBJ2-1
D gene: TRBD2
CDR3 protein: ASSSRLAGMNEQF

V gene: TRBV6-4
J gene: TRBJ2-6
D gene: .
CDR3 protein: ASSDSSVPGANVLT

V gene: TRBV7-9
J gene: TRBJ2-5
D gene: .
CDR3 protein: ASSLVRETQY

V gene: TRBV6-5
J gene: TRBJ2-7
D gene: .
CDR3 protein: ASSSGLPVHEQY

V gene: TRBV6-5
J gene: TRBJ1-1
D gene: .
CDR3 protein: ASTLVSRENTEAF

V gene: TRBV7-3
J gene: TRBJ2-2
D gene: .
CDR3 protein: ASSPPLGTGELF

V gene: TRBV19
J gene: TRBJ1-1
D gene: TRBD1
CDR3 protein: ASSGTGGTEAF

V gene: TRBV6-4
J gene: TRBJ1-4
D gene: TRBD1
CDR3 protein: ASSAAGDSEKLF

V gene: TRBV19
J gene: TRBJ1-2
D gene: TRBD1
CDR3 protein: ASSTRTGGPGYT

V gene: TRBV7-7
J gene: TRBJ2-1
D gene: .
CDR3 protein: ASRLKPVQGCEQF

V gene: TRBV24-1
J gene: TRBJ2-1
D gene: TRBD1
CDR3 protein: ATSDVFGQGNSYNEQF

V gene: TRBV19
J gene: TRBJ2-7
D gene: .
CDR3 protein: ASTNRDEQY

V gene: TRBV2
J gene: TRBJ1-5
D gene: .
CDR3 protein: ASTARGGGQPQH

V gene: TRBV5-1
J gene: TRBJ1-4
D gene: .
CDR3 protein: ASSLGGYAEKLF

V gene: TRBV28
J gene: TRBJ2-6
D gene: TRBD2
CDR3 protein: ASEGGGGLTEANVLT

V gene: TRBV19
J gene: TRBJ2-5
D gene: .
CDR3 protein: ASSRAFRGAPGTQY

V gene: TRBV19
J gene: TRBJ2-2
D gene: .
CDR3 protein: ASSAWGRGTGELF

V gene: TRBV7-8
J gene: TRBJ1-6
D gene: .
CDR3 protein: ASSGSKNSPLH

V gene: TRBV5-8
J gene: TRBJ2-7
D gene: .
CDR3 protein: ASSSIMPRDAYEQY

V gene: TRBV9
J gene: TRBJ2-3
D gene: .
CDR3 protein: ASSVVEGGITDTQY

V gene: TRBV28
J gene: TRBJ2-3
D gene: TRBD2
CDR3 protein: ASSIAGDYTDTQY

V gene: TRBV12-1
J gene: TRBJ1-1
D gene: .
CDR3 protein: ASSSSAGNMRNTEAF

V gene: TRBV19
J gene: TRBJ1-4
D gene: TRBD1
CDR3 protein: ASRDSPNEKLF

V gene: TRBV18
J gene: TRBJ1-6
D gene: TRBD1
CDR3 protein: ASSPRTGLNSPLH

V gene: TRBV2
J gene: TRBJ1-1
D gene: TRBD1
CDR3 protein: ASSSGTGVTAF

V gene: TRBV27
J gene: TRBJ1-2
D gene: .
CDR3 protein: ASNPASQGLLYGYT

V gene: TRBV28
J gene: TRBJ1-4
D gene: .
CDR3 protein: ATTPGHLNEKLF

V gene: TRBV6-6
J gene: TRBJ1-3
D gene: .
CDR3 protein: ASSPNPTRGNTIY

V gene: TRBV10-2
J gene: TRBJ1-5
D gene: .
CDR3 protein: ASSEPLGLPWGQPQH

V gene: TRBV7-8
J gene: TRBJ1-6
D gene: TRBD1
CDR3 protein: ASSLRDRSNSPLH

V gene: TRBV6-1
J gene: TRBJ2-2
D gene: .
CDR3 protein: ASSDRGSTGELF

V gene: TRBV4-2
J gene: TRBJ2-3
D gene: TRBD2
CDR3 protein: ASSQVKVAGGQGTDTQY

V gene: TRBV7-2
J gene: TRBJ2-7
D gene: .
CDR3 protein: ASSLGVRASYEQY

V gene: TRBV7-6
J gene: TRBJ2-7
D gene: .
CDR3 protein: ASSFNRAGGTYEQY

V gene: TRBV7-8
J gene: TRBJ1-1
D gene: TRBD1
CDR3 protein: ASSPRTGQEAF

V gene: TRBV9
J gene: TRBJ2-2
D gene: TRBD2
CDR3 protein: ASSTRTSGRTSGELF

V gene: TRBV18
J gene: TRBJ1-2
D gene: .
CDR3 protein: ASSPSGPQGGYT

V gene: TRBV7-2
J gene: TRBJ1-6
D gene: .
CDR3 protein: ASSFYLLEALH

V gene: TRBV6-5
J gene: TRBJ1-2
D gene: .
CDR3 protein: ASSSKTGPNRYGYT